These 17 T cell receptor beta chains share one sample of origin, sequenced in a study of blood T cells in healthy people across ages. Alongside a J-beta primer mix, a sample-barcoded 5' primer served in a second PCR lasting about 6 to 11 cycles. TCRdb reanalysed the 5' RACE reads using MiXCR and keeps one entry per CDR3 protein. Altogether fewer than 800,000 distinct CDR3 sequences are present, around half being singletons, with the ten largest covering about a third. The sample was blood. The source of these receptors is a woman aged 55-70 years in good health.

V usage is TRBV2 and J usage is TRBJ2-1; tentatively, D is TRBD2 (6 bases). CDR3 size: 12 residues. Germline-derived CDR1 and CDR2 are SNHLY and FYNNEI. V was cut by 6 bases and J by 7 bases, with 10 bases left in between. Here the CDR3 DNA reads TGTGCCAGCAGATGGGAGGATAATGAGCAGTTCTTC. Protein: CASRWEDNEQFF.

This clonotype was recorded a few times. The rearrangement joins TRBV20-1 to TRBJ2-7; D assignment may be TRBD1 or TRBD2 (6 bases each). The CDR3 is 15 residues long. Trimming removed 0 bases at V and 3 bases at J, with 15 bases between. CDR1 and CDR2 from the germline V gene are DFQATT and SNEGSKA (reference sequence). CDR3 loop: CSARDRRGRRYEQYF. CDR3 coding DNA: TGCAGTGCTAGAGATAGGAGGGGGAGACGCTACGAGCAGTACTTC.

The chain has TRBV24-1 and TRBJ2-1, with 7 bases identical to TRBD2. Trimming took 3 bases from V and 8 from J; bases not matched to a gene: 9. The germline CDR1 and CDR2 sequences are KGHDR and SFDVKD. This CDR3 is built from 15 residues. The CDR3 bases are TGTGCCACCAGTGATCCCCCGGGGGGTGAGGATGAGCAGTTCTTC. This gives the protein CATSDPPGGEDEQFF.

This clonotype appeared a few times. V and J are TRBV28 and TRBJ2-5, with D unclear. The CDR3 is 13 residues long. Germline values: CDR1 MDHEN, CDR2 SYDVKM. Trimming took 6 bases from V and 1 from J, leaving 9 bases between them. CDR3 in amino acids: CASRPGPQETQYF. The CDR3 DNA is TGTGCCAGCAGGCCCGGGCCCCAAGAGACCCAGTACTTC.

Notes on this clonotype: One end of the junction is discordant with germline, which a read error may explain. The J gene is TRBJ2-3, the V gene TRBV7-3; D possibly matches TRBD1 or TRBD2 (5 bases each). The CDR3 has 17 residues. Germline CDR1 SGHTA, CDR2 FQGTGA. DNA for the CDR3: TGCGCCAGCAGCCCAGGGCGACAGCGGAAGAACACAGATACGCAGTATTTT. This sequence encodes CASSPGRQRKNTDTQYF.

V and J are TRBV5-1 and TRBJ1-1; the D gene is possibly TRBD1 (5 bases). Trimming cost V 5 bases and J 5 bases, with 13 bases left between them. The CDR3 runs 13 residues. The germline gives CDR1 SGHRS, CDR2 YFSETQ. In nucleotides, the CDR3 is TGCGCCAGCAGGACGGTGGGGGGGACTGAAGCTTTCTTT. Translated, it gives CASRTVGGTEAFF.

Notes on this clonotype: As the CDR3 is not closed by the conserved phenylalanine or tryptophan, this likely results from a read error. This rearrangement joins TRBV20-1 to TRBJ2-7; 7 bases are shared with TRBD1. V lost 4 bases, J lost 3 bases, and 6 bases stayed unmatched. Germline V gene lookup returns CDR1 DFQATT and CDR2 SNEGSKA (reference sequence). The CDR3 extends over 13 amino acids. CDR3 DNA sequence: TGCAGTGCTATCGGACAGGTTAACTACGAGCAGTACTTG. This gives the protein CSAIGQVNYEQYL.

This clonotype has more than one count but fewer than ten. The genes are TRBV4-3 and TRBJ2-1; D unresolved. This CDR3 contains 15 residues. V dropped 1 base and J dropped 0 bases, with 7 bases sitting between them. Germline lookup yields CDR1 LGHNA and CDR2 YSLEER. The CDR3 DNA reads TGCGCCAGCAGCCAAGTAGGGAACTCCTACAATGAGCAGTTCTTC. Translated, it gives CASSQVGNSYNEQFF.

Concerning this clonotype itself: This sequence may be a read error, since a much larger clone differs from it by one base. V gene TRBV6-1 combines with J gene TRBJ2-5; D unclear. Per the germline V gene, CDR1 is MNHNS and CDR2 is SASEGT. V lost 7 bases and J 1 base, leaving 7 bases between the germline ends. This CDR3 region has 12 residues. The CDR3 DNA reads TGTGCCAGCAACTTCGCCCAAGAGACCCAGTACTTC. It yields the protein CASNFAQETQYF.

This clonotype was seen more than once but under ten times. The V and J genes are TRBV7-8 and TRBJ2-3; D uncertain. CDR1 is SGHVS, CDR2 FQNEAQ, per germline. The germline V and J ends were trimmed by 5 bases and 0 bases, with 9 bases remaining between them. The CDR3 sequence is 14 residues long. This CDR3 reads CASSVPISTDTQYF. The CDR3, as DNA: TGTGCCAGCAGCGTGCCGATTAGCACAGATACGCAGTATTTT.

A single count supports this clonotype. The chain couples TRBV6-1 to TRBJ2-1; TRBD2 aligns across 10 bases. V trimming: 6 bases; J trimming: 0 bases; junction bases outside the gene matches: 11. The CDR3 extends over 18 amino acids. From germline, CDR1 is MNHNS and CDR2 SASEGT. CDR3 region: CASRPGLATRSSYNEQFF. DNA of the CDR3: TGTGCCAGCAGACCGGGACTAGCGACCCGGAGCTCCTACAATGAGCAGTTCTTC.

V usage is TRBV7-2 and J usage is TRBJ1-2; perhaps TRBD1 as D (6 bases). V gave up 5 bases and J gave up 4 bases, with 14 bases separating them. In germline, CDR1 is SGHTA, CDR2 FQGNSA. The length of the CDR3 is 14 residues. CDR3 amino acids: CASSVDSGVYGYTF. CDR3 in DNA: TGTGCCAGCAGCGTAGATTCAGGGGTCTATGGCTACACCTTC.

In this sample, this clonotype turned up once. The J gene is TRBJ1-3, the V gene TRBV13, with D uncertain. Germline CDR1 and CDR2: PRHDT and FYEKMQ (reference sequence). The CDR3 is made up of 14 amino acids. Trimming cost V 3 bases and J 1 base, with 7 bases left between them. CDR3 residues: CASSFGRSGNTIYF. The CDR3 DNA sequence: TGTGCCAGCAGCTTCGGGAGGTCTGGAAACACCATATATTTT.

This clonotype showed up just a few times. V usage is TRBV20-1 and J usage is TRBJ1-1; no definite D call. Looked up from germline, CDR1 is DFQATT and CDR2 is SNEGSKA (reference sequence). With 1 base removed from V and 1 base from J, the gap between germline ends came to 7 bases. This CDR3 contains 13 residues. This CDR3 is CSARVGGNTEAFF. The DNA of the CDR3 is TGCAGTGCTAGAGTCGGAGGGAACACTGAAGCTTTCTTT.

The chain couples TRBV27 to TRBJ2-1; TRBD1 might be the D (6 bases). The CDR3 covers 15 residues. The germline V and J ends were trimmed by 2 bases and 7 bases, with 15 bases remaining between them. Germline V gene data show CDR1 as MNHEY and CDR2 as SMNVEV (reference sequence). The CDR3 DNA reads as TGTGCCAGCAGTTTAAACGCAGCAGGGGATAATGAGCAGTTCTTC. Protein: CASSLNAAGDNEQFF.

The chain has TRBV20-1 and TRBJ2-1; D perhaps matches TRBD2 (6 bases). With the DNA end fitting TRBJ2-7 better, the J assignment may be wrong. The CDR3 extends over 16 amino acids. Germline V gene data show CDR1 as DFQATT and CDR2 as SNEGSKA (reference sequence). The CDR3 DNA reads TGCAGTGCTAGAGATCAATTAGCGGTATACTACAATGAGCAGTACTTC. Protein: CSARDQLAVYYNEQYF.

The gene calls are TRBV20-1 and TRBJ2-7, with TRBD2 matching over 7 bases. The CDR3 covers 14 residues. Germline V CDR1 and CDR2: DFQATT, SNEGSKA (reference sequence). V was clipped by 1 base and J by 5 bases; unmatched bases: 8. The CDR3 sequence: CSARVAGDNHEQYF. The CDR3 nucleotides are TGCAGTGCTAGAGTGGCGGGAGACAACCACGAGCAGTACTTC.